This T cell receptor (beta chain) was recovered during a study of shared clonotypes between healthy human individuals. Assay: immunoSEQ multiplex PCR; the TCRdb copy retains only in-frame clones and omits some. The sample shows 2.5 million or so clones, roughly 92% of them seen only once. Germline assignment: CDR1 SGHTA and CDR2 FQGTGA. The CDR3 spans 15 residues. J gave up 4 bases and V 4 bases, and 8 bases lay outside the gene matches. The chain uses TRBV7-3 and TRBJ2-5; 8 nucleotides agree with TRBD1. The receptor comes from a man aged 18-30 years in good health. Sequences were obtained from naive CD4+ T cells sorted from blood. Documented subset: CD45RA+ positively selected. The CDR3 DNA reads TGTGCCAGCAGCTCCGCACGGACAGGGCGAGAGACCCAGTACTTC. Protein: CASSSARTGRETQYF.